Shown below are 18 T cell receptor beta chains from a single sample sequenced in a study of shared clonotypes between healthy human individuals. Only in-frame clones appear in the TCRdb table, and some are missing; sequencing was by immunoSEQ multiplex PCR. The data contain over 1.4 million clones, 96% of them singletons. Sequencing was carried out using naive CD4+ T cells sorted from blood. Described subset: CD45RA+ positively selected. These TCRs come from a man under 40 in good health.

The gene calls are TRBV25-1 and TRBJ2-1; 8 positions match TRBD2. CDR1 is MGHDK, CDR2 SYGVNS, per germline. The CDR3 covers 16 residues. The trim removed 7 bases at V and 7 bases at J, leaving 15 bases unmatched. The CDR3 DNA sequence: TGTGCCAGCAACCCGACAGGCGGGAGGTCACGGAATGAGCAGTTCTTC. It is translated as CASNPTGGRSRNEQFF.

The chain joins TRBV7-2 to TRBJ2-1; 13 bases map to TRBD2. The CDR3 is 19 residues long. Germline loops: CDR1 SGHTA, CDR2 FQGNSA. V lost 2 bases, J lost 3 bases, and 10 bases stayed unmatched. CDR3 sequence (DNA): TGTGCCAGCAGCTTATTTGGGACTAGCGGGACCCTTATCTACAATGAGCAGTTCTTC. This gives the protein CASSLFGTSGTLIYNEQFF. Combining the CDR3 with reference TRBV7-2 and TRBJ2-1 gives the whole variable domain GAGVSQSPSNKVTEKGKDVELRCDPISGHTALYWYRQSLGQGLEFLIYFQGNSAPDKSGLPSDRFSAERTGGSVSTLTIQRTQQEDSAVYLCASSLFGTSGTLIYNEQFFGPGTRLTVL.

The chain links TRBV2 to TRBJ2-3; a weak D match, TRBD2 (6 bases). The germline V and J ends were trimmed by 7 bases and 3 bases, with 23 bases remaining between them. The CDR3 has 17 residues. Germline assignment: CDR1 SNHLY and CDR2 FYNNEI. CDR3 region: CASTLKPGVWSTDTQYF. CDR3 DNA sequence: TGTGCCAGCACCCTGAAGCCGGGAGTATGGAGTACAGATACGCAGTATTTT.

The rearrangement uses TRBV15 and TRBJ2-1; 7 bases fit TRBD2. The CDR3 extends over 12 amino acids. Unmatched junction bases numbered 5, after V lost 4 bases and J lost 11 bases. Per germline, CDR1 LNHNV and CDR2 YYDKDF (reference sequence). The CDR3 bases are TGTGCCACCAGCATCATAAGCGGGAAGCAGTTCTTC. Its translation: CATSIISGKQFF.

V usage is TRBV2 and J usage is TRBJ2-2; the match to TRBD2 covers 9 bases. The CDR3 consists of 13 residues. Germline V lookup: CDR1 SNHLY, CDR2 FYNNEI. The V segment lost 10 bases and the J segment 6 bases; nucleotides outside the gene matches: 6. In nucleotides, the CDR3 is TGTGCCACCAGGGGGACTAGCTCCGGGGAGCTGTTTTTT. Protein: CATRGTSSGELFF.

The J gene is TRBJ1-5, the V gene TRBV27; D is unclear. In germline, CDR1 is MNHEY, CDR2 SMNVEV (reference sequence). V was cut by 2 bases and J by 5 bases, with 10 bases left in between. The CDR3 has 14 amino acids. CDR3 coding DNA: TGTGCCAGCAGTTTAAGGGCCGATCATCAGCCCCAGCATTTT. Amino acid sequence: CASSLRADHQPQHF.

V gene TRBV29-1 combines with J gene TRBJ2-3; D is unclear. CDR3 length equals 13 residues. Germline-derived CDR1 and CDR2 are SQVTM and ANQGSEA. The V and J ends lost 4 bases and 6 bases respectively, with 14 bases between them. DNA of the CDR3: TGCAGCGTTGTTCCCCCGAACTCGGATACGCAGTATTTT. It yields the protein CSVVPPNSDTQYF.

This clone has only one observation. J is TRBJ2-7 and V is TRBV19; unclear D gene. Trimming removed 5 bases at V and 1 base at J, with 18 bases between. CDR3 size: 16 residues. From germline, CDR1 is LNHDA and CDR2 SQIVND (reference sequence). CDR3 region: CASSVQHRPASYEQYF. CDR3 DNA: TGTGCCAGTAGTGTACAACATCGACCGGCTTCCTACGAGCAGTACTTC.

CDR3 amino acids: CASGGFRSPYPPVTYEQYF. The CDR3 bases are TGTGCCAGCGGGGGGTTCCGCAGCCCTTACCCCCCCGTTACCTACGAGCAGTACTTC. The J gene is TRBJ2-7, the V gene TRBV9; weak D call: TRBD2 (6 bases). The CDR3 is 19 residues long. Between the trimmed V and J ends, which lost 7 bases and 2 bases, there was a span of 31 bases. Germline CDR1 SGDLS, CDR2 YYNGEE.

This chain joins TRBV7-3 and TRBJ2-1, with 9 bases fitting TRBD1. The junction had 10 bases not matched to a gene; V was cut back by 5 bases and J by 8 bases. The V gene's germline CDR1 is SGHTA and CDR2 FQGTGA. This CDR3 has 15 residues. The CDR3 protein is CASSPDRGPRDEQFF. The CDR3 DNA follows: TGTGCCAGCAGCCCGGACAGGGGACCTAGGGATGAGCAGTTCTTC.

Details on this clone: A junction boundary mismatches the germline segment, possibly from a read error. The chain is built from TRBV11-2 and TRBJ2-1; D not certain. Germline CDR1 is SGHAT and CDR2 is FQNNGV. The CDR3 is 13 residues long. The CDR3 protein is CASSLDTYNEQFF. DNA for the CDR3: TGTGCCAGCAGCCTAGACACTTACAATGAGCAGTTCTTC.

The count of this clone is one. The chain carries TRBV6-1 and TRBJ1-4; a weak D match, TRBD1 (5 bases). This CDR3 has 14 amino acids. Germline lookup yields CDR1 MNHNS and CDR2 SASEGT. V lost 4 bases, J lost 3 bases, and 9 bases lay in between. CDR3 region: CASSGTLANEKLFF. CDR3 coding DNA: TGTGCCAGCAGTGGGACACTAGCTAATGAAAAACTGTTTTTT.

V is TRBV29-1 and J is TRBJ2-3; the D is unclear. Germline-derived CDR1 and CDR2 are SQVTM and ANQGSEA. Trimming took off 7 bases at V and 0 bases at J, with 17 bases between the two ends. This CDR3 comprises 15 residues. Here the CDR3 reads CSAPGPPPSTDTQYF. The CDR3 DNA reads as TGCAGCGCCCCCGGACCTCCACCCAGCACAGATACGCAGTATTTT.

J is TRBJ2-6 and V is TRBV5-6; D is unresolved. The germline CDR1 and CDR2 sequences are SGHDT and YYEEEE. The CDR3 has 16 residues. Trimming pared 3 bases from V and 0 bases from J, leaving 10 bases between. CDR3 sequence: CASSSLPSSGANVLTF. Here the CDR3 DNA reads TGTGCCAGCAGCTCTCTCCCCAGCTCTGGGGCCAACGTCCTGACTTTC.

CDR3 sequence (DNA): TGTGCCAGCAGCCGGCCGGCTAGGGAACACAATGAGCAGTTCTTC. This gives the protein CASSRPAREHNEQFF. J is TRBJ2-1 and V is TRBV5-4; no firm D call. Germline CDR1 and CDR2: SGHNT and YYREEE (reference sequence). CDR3 length: 15 residues. Trimming shortened V by 4 bases and J by 5 bases, and 16 bases separated the two germline ends. The whole variable domain, filled in from reference TRBV5-4 and TRBJ2-1, reads ETGVTQSPTHLIKTRGQQVTLRCSSQSGHNTVSWYQQALGQGPQFIFQYYREEENGRGNFPPRFSGLQFPNYSSELNVNALELDDSALYLCASSRPAREHNEQFFGPGTRLTVL.

The chain combines TRBV20-1 with TRBJ2-7; D gene uncertain. The CDR3 is made up of 11 amino acids. CDR1 DFQATT and CDR2 SNEGSKA come from the germline V gene (reference sequence). V lost 4 bases and J 7 bases, leaving 11 bases between the germline ends. The CDR3 DNA sequence: TGCAGTGCTACGTTTGTCATGGAGCAGTACTTC. As protein: CSATFVMEQYF.

V is TRBV10-1 and J is TRBJ2-3; a possible D gene is TRBD2 (5 bases). The CDR3 runs 12 residues. V was pared by 6 bases and J by 5 bases, with 9 bases between. In germline, CDR1 is WNHNN, CDR2 SYGVQD (reference sequence). CDR3 bases: TGCGCCAGCAGCCGGGATCTAGATACGCAGTATTTT. Translation: CASSRDLDTQYF.

CDR3 coding DNA: TGCGCCAGCAGCTTGGCCAACTTAGAGTGGGTATCAGATACGCAGTATTTT. This sequence encodes CASSLANLEWVSDTQYF. The chain links TRBV5-1 to TRBJ2-3; the D is unclear. This CDR3 comprises 17 residues. Per germline, CDR1 SGHRS and CDR2 YFSETQ. V lost 0 bases to trimming and J lost 4 bases, with 18 bases between them.